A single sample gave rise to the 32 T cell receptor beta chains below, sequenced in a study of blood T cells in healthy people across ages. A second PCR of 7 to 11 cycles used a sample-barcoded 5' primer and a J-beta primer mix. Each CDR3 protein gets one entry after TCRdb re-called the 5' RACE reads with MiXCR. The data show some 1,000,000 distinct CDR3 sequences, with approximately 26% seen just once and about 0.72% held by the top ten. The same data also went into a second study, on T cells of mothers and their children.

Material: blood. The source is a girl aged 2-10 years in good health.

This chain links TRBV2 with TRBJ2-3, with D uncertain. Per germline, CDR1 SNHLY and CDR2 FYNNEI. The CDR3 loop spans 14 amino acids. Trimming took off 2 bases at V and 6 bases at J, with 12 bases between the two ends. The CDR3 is CASSEIGDLDTQYF. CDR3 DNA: TGTGCCAGCAGTGAAATTGGTGATTTGGATACGCAGTATTTT. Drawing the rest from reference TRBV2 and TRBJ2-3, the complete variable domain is EPEVTQTPSHQVTQMGQEVILRCVPISNHLYFYWYRQILGQKVEFLVSFYNNEISEKSEIFDDQFSVERPDGSNFTLKIRSTKLEDSAMYFCASSEIGDLDTQYFGPGTRLTVL.

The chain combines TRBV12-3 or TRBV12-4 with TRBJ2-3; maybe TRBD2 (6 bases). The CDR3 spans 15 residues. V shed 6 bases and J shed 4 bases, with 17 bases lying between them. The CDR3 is CASSGGTGPPDTQYF. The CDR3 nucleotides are TGTGCCAGCAGCGGAGGGACGGGGCCCCCAGATACGCAGTATTTT.

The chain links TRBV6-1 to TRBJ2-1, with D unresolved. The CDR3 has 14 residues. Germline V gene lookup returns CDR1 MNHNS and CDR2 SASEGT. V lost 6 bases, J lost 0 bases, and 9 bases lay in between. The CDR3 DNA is TGTGCCAGCAGCCCGAAAAACTCCTACAATGAGCAGTTCTTC. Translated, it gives CASSPKNSYNEQFF.

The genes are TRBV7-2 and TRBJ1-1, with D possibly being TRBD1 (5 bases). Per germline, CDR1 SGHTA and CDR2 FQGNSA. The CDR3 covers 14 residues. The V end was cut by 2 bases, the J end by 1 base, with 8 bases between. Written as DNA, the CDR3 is TGTGCCAGCAGCTTAAATAGGGGGAACACTGAAGCTTTCTTT. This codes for CASSLNRGNTEAFF.

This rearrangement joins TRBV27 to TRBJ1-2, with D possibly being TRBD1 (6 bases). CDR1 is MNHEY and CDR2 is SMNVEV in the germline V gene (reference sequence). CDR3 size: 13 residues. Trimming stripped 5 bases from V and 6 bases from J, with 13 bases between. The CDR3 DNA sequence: TGTGCCAGCAGTCTGCGGACAGAGAATGGCTACACCTTC. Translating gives CASSLRTENGYTF.

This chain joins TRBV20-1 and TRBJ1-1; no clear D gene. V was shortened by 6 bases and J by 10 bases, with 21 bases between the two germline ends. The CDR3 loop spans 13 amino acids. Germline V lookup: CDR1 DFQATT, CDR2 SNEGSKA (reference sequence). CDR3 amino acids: CSAAFGAGRRAFF. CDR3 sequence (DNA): TGCAGTGCCGCGTTCGGCGCGGGCCGACGAGCTTTCTTT.

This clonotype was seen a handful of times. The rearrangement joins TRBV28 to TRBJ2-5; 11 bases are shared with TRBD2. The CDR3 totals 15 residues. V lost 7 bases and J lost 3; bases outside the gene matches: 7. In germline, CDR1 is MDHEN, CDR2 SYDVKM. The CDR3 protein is CASTPLLAGEETQYF. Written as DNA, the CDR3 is TGTGCCAGCACTCCGCTACTAGCGGGAGAAGAGACCCAGTACTTC.

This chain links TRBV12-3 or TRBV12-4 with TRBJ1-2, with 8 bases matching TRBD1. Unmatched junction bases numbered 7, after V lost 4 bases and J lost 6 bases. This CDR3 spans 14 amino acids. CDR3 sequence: CASSSQGAVDGYTF. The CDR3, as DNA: TGTGCCAGCAGTTCCCAGGGGGCAGTCGATGGCTACACCTTC.

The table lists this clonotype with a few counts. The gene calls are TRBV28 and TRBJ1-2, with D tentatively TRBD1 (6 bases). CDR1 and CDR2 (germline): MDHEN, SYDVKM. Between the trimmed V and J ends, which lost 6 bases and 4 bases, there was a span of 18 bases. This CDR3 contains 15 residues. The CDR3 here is CASSRGDTGLYGYTF. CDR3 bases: TGTGCCAGCAGCCGAGGGGACACCGGACTCTATGGCTACACCTTC.

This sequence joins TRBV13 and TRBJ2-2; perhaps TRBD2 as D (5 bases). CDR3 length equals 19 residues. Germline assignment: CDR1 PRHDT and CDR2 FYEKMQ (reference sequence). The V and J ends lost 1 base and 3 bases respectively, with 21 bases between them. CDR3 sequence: CASSLALPTNPNDTGELFF. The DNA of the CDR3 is TGTGCCAGCAGCTTAGCCCTTCCGACTAATCCGAATGACACCGGGGAGCTGTTTTTT.

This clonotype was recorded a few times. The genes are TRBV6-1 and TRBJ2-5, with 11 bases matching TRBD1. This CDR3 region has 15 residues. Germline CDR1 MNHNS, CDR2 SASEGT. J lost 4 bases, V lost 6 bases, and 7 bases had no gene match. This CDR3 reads CASSLDRGLGETQYF. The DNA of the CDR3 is TGTGCCAGCAGCCTGGACAGGGGGCTGGGAGAGACCCAGTACTTC.

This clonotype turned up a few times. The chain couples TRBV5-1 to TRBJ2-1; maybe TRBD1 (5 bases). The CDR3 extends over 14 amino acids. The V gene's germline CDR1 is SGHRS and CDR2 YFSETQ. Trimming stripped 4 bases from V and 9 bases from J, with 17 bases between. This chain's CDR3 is CASSRRVGISEQFF. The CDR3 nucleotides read TGCGCCAGCAGCCGCAGGGTAGGGATATCTGAGCAGTTCTTC.

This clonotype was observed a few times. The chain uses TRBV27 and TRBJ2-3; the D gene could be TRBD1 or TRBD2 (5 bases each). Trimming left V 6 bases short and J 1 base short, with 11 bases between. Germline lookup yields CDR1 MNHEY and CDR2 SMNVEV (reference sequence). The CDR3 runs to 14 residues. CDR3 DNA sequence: TGTGCCAGCAGACAACTAGGGGGCACAGATACGCAGTATTTT. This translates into CASRQLGGTDTQYF.

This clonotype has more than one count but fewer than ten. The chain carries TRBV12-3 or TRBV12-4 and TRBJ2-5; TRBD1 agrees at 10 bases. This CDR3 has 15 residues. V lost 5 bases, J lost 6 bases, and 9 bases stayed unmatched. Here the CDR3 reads CASSADRGRLKTQYF. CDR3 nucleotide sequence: TGTGCCAGCAGTGCTGACAGGGGGCGCTTAAAGACCCAGTACTTC.

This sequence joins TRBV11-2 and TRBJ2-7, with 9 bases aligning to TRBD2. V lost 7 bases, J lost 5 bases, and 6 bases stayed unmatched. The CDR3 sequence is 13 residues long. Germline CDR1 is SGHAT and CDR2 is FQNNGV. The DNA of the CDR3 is TGTGCCAGCACCATTAGCGGGAGAAACGAGCAGTACTTC. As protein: CASTISGRNEQYF.

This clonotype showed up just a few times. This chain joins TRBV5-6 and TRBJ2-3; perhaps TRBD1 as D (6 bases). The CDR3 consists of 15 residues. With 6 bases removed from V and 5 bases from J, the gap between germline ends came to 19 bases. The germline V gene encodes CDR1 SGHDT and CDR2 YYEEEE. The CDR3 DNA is TGTGCCAGCAACCCAACAGGGCGTGTTGTAGATACGCAGTATTTT. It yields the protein CASNPTGRVVDTQYF. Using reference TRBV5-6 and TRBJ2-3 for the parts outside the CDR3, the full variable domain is DAGVTQSPTHLIKTRGQQVTLRCSPKSGHDTVSWYQQALGQGPQFIFQYYEEEERQRGNFPDRFSGHQFPNYSSELNVNALLLGDSALYLCASNPTGRVVDTQYFGPGTRLTVL.

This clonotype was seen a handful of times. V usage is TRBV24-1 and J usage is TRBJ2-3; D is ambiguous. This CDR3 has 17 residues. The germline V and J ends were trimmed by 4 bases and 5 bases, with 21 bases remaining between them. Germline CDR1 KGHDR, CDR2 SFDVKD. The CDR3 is CATSDLARKGQEDTQYF. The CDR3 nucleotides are TGTGCCACCAGTGACTTGGCTAGGAAAGGGCAGGAAGATACGCAGTATTTT.

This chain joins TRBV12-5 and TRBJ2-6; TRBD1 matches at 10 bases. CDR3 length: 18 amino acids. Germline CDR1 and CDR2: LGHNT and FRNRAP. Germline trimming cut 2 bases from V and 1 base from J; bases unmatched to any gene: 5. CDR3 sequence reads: CASGLPGQGPSGANVLTF. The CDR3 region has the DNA TGTGCTAGTGGTTTGCCGGGACAGGGGCCTTCTGGGGCCAACGTCCTGACTTTC.

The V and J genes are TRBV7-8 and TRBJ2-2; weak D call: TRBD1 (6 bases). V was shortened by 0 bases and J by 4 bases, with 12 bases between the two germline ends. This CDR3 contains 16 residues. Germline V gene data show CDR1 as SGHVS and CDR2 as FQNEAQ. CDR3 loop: CASSLAGTSTTGELFF. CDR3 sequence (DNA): TGTGCCAGCAGCTTAGCTGGGACATCTACCACCGGGGAGCTGTTTTTT. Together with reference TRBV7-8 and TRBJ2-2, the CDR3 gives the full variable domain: GAGVSQSPRYKVAKRGQDVALRCDPISGHVSLFWYQQALGQGPEFLTYFQNEAQLDKSGLPSDRFFAERPEGSVSTLKIQRTQQEDSAVYLCASSLAGTSTTGELFFGEGSRLTVL.

CDR3 residues: CAISPGGETQYF. DNA of the CDR3: TGTGCCATCAGCCCTGGCGGAGAGACCCAGTACTTC. The J gene is TRBJ2-5, the V gene TRBV10-3; D gene ambiguous. The CDR3 length is 12 residues. From germline, CDR1 is ENHRY and CDR2 SYGVKD. The V end lost 6 bases, the J end lost 4 bases, and 9 bases lay between the germline ends.

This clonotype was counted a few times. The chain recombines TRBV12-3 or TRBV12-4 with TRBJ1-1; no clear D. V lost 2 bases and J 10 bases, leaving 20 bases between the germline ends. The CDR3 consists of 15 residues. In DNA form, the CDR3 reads TGTGCCAGCAGTTTATCGGGGATTGGAAAATCTGGAGCTTTCTTT. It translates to CASSLSGIGKSGAFF.

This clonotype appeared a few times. The CDR3 sequence: CSAADGGATDTQYF. The CDR3 nucleotides read TGCAGTGCAGCAGACGGGGGGGCGACAGATACGCAGTATTTT. The V and J genes are TRBV20-1 and TRBJ2-3, with 8 bases matching TRBD2. The CDR3 extends over 14 amino acids. CDR1 is DFQATT, CDR2 SNEGSKA, per germline (reference sequence). The J segment lost 3 bases and the V segment lost 6 bases, leaving 8 bases of the junction unmatched.

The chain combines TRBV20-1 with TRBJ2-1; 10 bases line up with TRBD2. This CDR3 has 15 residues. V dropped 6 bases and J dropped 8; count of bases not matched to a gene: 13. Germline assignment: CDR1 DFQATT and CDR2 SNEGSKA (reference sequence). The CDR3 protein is CSAPSLGTSDDEQFF. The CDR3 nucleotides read TGCAGTGCCCCAAGCTTAGGGACTAGCGATGATGAGCAGTTCTTC.

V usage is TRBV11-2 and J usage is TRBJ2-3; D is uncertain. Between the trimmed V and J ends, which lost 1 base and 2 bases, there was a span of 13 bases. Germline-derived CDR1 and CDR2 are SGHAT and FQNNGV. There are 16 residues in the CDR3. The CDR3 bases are TGTGCCAGCAGCTTAGGGACGGCCGGCGTCACAGATACGCAGTATTTT. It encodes CASSLGTAGVTDTQYF.

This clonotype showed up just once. The DNA for the CDR3 is TGCAGCGGCGAGGGACTAGCGGGGGGAGAAGGGGTCACAGATACGCAGTATTTT. Amino acid sequence: CSGEGLAGGEGVTDTQYF. V is TRBV29-1 and J is TRBJ2-3; 15 positions agree with TRBD2. This CDR3 has 18 amino acids. V gave up 7 bases and J gave up 2 bases; unmatched junction bases: 13. Per the germline V gene, CDR1 is SQVTM and CDR2 is ANQGSEA.

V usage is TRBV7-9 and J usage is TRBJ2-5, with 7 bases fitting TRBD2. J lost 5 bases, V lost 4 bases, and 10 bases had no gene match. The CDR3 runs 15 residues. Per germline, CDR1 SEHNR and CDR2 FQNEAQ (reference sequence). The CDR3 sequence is CASSSPLALGETQYF. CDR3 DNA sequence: TGTGCCAGCAGCTCCCCACTAGCGTTGGGGGAGACCCAGTACTTC.

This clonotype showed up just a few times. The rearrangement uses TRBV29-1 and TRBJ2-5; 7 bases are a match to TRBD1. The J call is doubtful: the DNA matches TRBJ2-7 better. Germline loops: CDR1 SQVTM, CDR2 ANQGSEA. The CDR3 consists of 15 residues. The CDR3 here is CSVEVVGTASYEQYF. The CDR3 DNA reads TGCAGCGTTGAAGTGGTTGGGACAGCCTCCTACGAGCAGTACTTC.

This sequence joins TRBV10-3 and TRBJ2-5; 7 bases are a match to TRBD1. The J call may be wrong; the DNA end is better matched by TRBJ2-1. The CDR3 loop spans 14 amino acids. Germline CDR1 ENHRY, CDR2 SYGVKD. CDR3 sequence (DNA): TGTGCCATCAGTCCCGACAGGGTTAGCAATGAGCAGTTCTTC. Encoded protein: CAISPDRVSNEQFF.

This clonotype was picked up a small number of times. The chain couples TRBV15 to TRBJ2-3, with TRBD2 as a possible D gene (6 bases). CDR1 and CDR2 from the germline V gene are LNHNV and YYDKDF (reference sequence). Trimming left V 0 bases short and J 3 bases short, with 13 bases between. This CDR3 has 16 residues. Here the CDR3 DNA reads TGTGCCACCAGCAGAGACGGGGCGGGATGGACAGATACGCAGTATTTT. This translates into CATSRDGAGWTDTQYF. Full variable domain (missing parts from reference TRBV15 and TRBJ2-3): DAMVIQNPRYQVTQFGKPVTLSCSQTLNHNVMYWYQQKSSQAPKLLFHYYDKDFNNEADTPDNFQSRRPNTSFCFLDIRSPGLGDTAMYLCATSRDGAGWTDTQYFGPGTRLTVL.

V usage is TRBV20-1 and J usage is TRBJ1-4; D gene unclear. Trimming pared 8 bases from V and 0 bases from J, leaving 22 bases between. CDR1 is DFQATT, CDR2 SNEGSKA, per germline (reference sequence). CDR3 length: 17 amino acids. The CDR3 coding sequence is TGCAGTACGGAAAACGGGGAGGCTTTTGCAACTAATGAAAAACTGTTTTTT. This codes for CSTENGEAFATNEKLFF.

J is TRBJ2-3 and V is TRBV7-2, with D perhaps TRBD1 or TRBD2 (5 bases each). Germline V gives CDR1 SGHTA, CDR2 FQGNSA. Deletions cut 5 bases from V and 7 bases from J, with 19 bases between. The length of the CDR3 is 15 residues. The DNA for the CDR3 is TGTGCCAGCAGCCCGACCAGGGACCCTCGAAATACGCAGTATTTT. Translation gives CASSPTRDPRNTQYF.

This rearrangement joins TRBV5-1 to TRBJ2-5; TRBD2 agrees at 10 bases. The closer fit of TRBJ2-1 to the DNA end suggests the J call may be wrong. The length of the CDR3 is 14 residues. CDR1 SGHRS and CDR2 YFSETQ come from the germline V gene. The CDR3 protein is CASSLAASGSGQFF. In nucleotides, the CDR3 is TGCGCCAGCAGCTTGGCGGCTAGCGGGAGTGGACAGTTCTTC.